One and the same sample provided the 2 T cell receptor beta chains below, sequenced in a study of post-analysis software for immune sequencing data. Study-wide results and limits: Elevated frequency relative to controls characterized four or five TRBV segments in patients, TRBV5-6, TRBV5-1 and TRBV20-1 among them.

The TCR beta cDNA libraries carried unique molecular identifiers. TCRdb processed the PCR reads anew with MiXCR; each CDR3 protein has one entry. This sample has about 430,000 distinct CDR3 sequences, with approximately 37% found just once. These receptors have no identified antigens. Material: blood. The receptors shown here come from a girl aged 2 to 9 with multiple sclerosis.

CDR3 amino acids: CASTPGGTNSPLHF. CDR3 coding DNA: TGTGCCAGCACCCCAGGGGGTACCAATTCACCCCTCCACTTT. This chain links TRBV28 with TRBJ1-6, with 7 bases identical to TRBD1. V lost 7 bases to trimming and J lost 7 bases; unmatched junction nucleotides: 7. Germline assignment: CDR1 MDHEN and CDR2 SYDVKM. CDR3 size: 14 residues.

V is TRBV20-1 and J is TRBJ2-7; tentatively, D is TRBD1 (5 bases). V lost 4 bases and J 3 bases, leaving 16 bases between the germline ends. Germline V CDR1 and CDR2: DFQATT, SNEGSKA (reference sequence). The CDR3 has 14 amino acids. The CDR3 spells CSAILSGSLYEQYF. CDR3 bases: TGCAGTGCTATACTTTCAGGGTCCCTCTACGAGCAGTACTTC.